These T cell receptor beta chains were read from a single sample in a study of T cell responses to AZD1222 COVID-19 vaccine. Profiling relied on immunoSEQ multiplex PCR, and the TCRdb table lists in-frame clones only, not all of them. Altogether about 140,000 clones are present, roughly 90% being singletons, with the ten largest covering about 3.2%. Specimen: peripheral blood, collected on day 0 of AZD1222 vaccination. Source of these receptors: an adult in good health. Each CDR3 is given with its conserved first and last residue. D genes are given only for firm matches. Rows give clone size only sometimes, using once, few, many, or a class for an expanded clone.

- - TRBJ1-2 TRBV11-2 CASSLGLQGYTF TGTGCCAGCAGCTTAGGCCTACAAGGCTACACCTTC
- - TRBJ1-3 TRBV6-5 CASSGVGNTIYF TGTGCCAGCTCCGGGGTTGGAAACACCATATATTTT
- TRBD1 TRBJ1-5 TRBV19 CASTQGGARAAGGYQPQHF TGTGCCAGTACACAGGGGGGGGCGCGGGCAGCAGGAGGGTATCAGCCCCAGCATTTT
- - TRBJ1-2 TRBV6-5 CASRLQQGLGGYTF TGTGCCAGCAGGCTACAACAGGGACTGGGCGGCTACACCTTC
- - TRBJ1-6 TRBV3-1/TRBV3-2 CASSHTGGDSPLHF TGTGCCAGCAGCCACACGGGCGGGGATTCACCCCTCCACTTT
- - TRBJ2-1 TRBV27 CASSLGLYAGEQFF TGTGCCAGCAGTTTAGGACTGTACGCAGGGGAGCAGTTCTTC
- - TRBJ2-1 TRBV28 CASSRTSDSYNEQFF TGTGCCAGCTCGCGCACTTCCGATTCCTACAATGAGCAGTTCTTC
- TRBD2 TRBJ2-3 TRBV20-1 CSASSAGGPRNTDTQYF TGCAGTGCTAGTTCGGCGGGAGGGCCTCGAAACACAGATACGCAGTATTTT
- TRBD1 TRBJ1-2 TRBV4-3 CASSQDPGGNYGYTF TGCGCCAGCAGCCAAGATCCAGGGGGTAACTATGGCTACACCTTC
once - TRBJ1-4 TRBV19 CASSMWAEGREKLFF TGTGCCAGTAGTATGTGGGCGGAAGGTCGAGAAAAACTGTTTTTT
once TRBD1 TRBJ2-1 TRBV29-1 CSVDGTDYNEQFF TGCAGCGTTGACGGGACAGACTACAATGAGCAGTTCTTC
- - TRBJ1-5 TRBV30 CAWSGGAGTHQPQHF TGTGCCTGGAGTGGTGGGGCAGGGACTCATCAGCCCCAGCATTTT
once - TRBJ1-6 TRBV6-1 CASSEGTSGSPLHF TGTGCCAGCAGTGAAGGGACTTCGGGTTCACCCCTCCACTTT
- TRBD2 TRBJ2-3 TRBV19 CASSSSGPSTDTQYF TGTGCCAGTAGCTCTAGCGGTCCTAGCACAGATACGCAGTATTTT
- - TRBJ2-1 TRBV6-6 CASSRGDLRFHNEQFF TGTGCCAGCAGCCGAGGGGACCTACGTTTCCACAATGAGCAGTTCTTC
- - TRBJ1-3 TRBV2 CASKDHASSGNTIYF TGTGCCAGCAAAGACCATGCGAGCTCTGGAAACACCATATATTTT
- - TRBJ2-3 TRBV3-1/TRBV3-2 CASRNADTQYF TGTGCCAGCAGGAACGCGGATACGCAGTATTTT
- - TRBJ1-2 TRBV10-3 CAIGEPQGSGYTF TGTGCCATTGGGGAGCCCCAAGGGAGTGGCTACACCTTC
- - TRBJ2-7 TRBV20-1 CSASSGRTVEQYF TGCAGTGCTAGTTCGGGGAGAACGGTCGAGCAGTACTTC
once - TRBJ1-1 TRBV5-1 CASSLPIERAGAEAFF TGCGCCAGCAGCTTGCCCATAGAGCGGGCGGGCGCTGAAGCTTTCTTT
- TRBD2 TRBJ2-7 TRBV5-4 CASSRQLAGITYEQYF TGTGCCAGCAGTCGACAACTAGCGGGTATAACCTACGAGCAGTACTTC
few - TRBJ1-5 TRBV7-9 CASSSQGQNQPQHF TGTGCCAGCAGCTCACAGGGCCAAAATCAGCCCCAGCATTTT
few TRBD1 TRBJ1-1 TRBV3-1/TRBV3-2 CASSQLGQEHEAFF TGTGCCAGCAGCCAGCTGGGACAGGAACATGAAGCTTTCTTT
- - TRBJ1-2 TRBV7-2 CASSSFPTGTYGYTF TGTGCCAGCAGCTCTTTCCCAACCGGGACCTATGGCTACACCTTC
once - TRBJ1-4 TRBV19 CASSIREKLFF TGTGCCAGTAGTATAAGGGAAAAACTGTTTTTT
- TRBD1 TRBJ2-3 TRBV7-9 CASATGTGDTDTQYF TGTGCCAGCGCCACTGGGACAGGGGACACAGATACGCAGTATTTT
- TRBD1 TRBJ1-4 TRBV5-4 CASSQGQVNEKLFF TGTGCCAGCAGCCAGGGACAGGTTAATGAAAAACTGTTTTTT
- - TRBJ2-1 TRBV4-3 CASSQDQGREQFF TGCGCCAGCAGCCAAGATCAAGGGCGCGAGCAGTTCTTC
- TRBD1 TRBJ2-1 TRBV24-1 CAVDREGNEQFF TGTGCCGTCGACAGGGAAGGCAATGAGCAGTTCTTC
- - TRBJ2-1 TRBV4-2 CASSPHPRLGDEQFF TGTGCCAGCAGCCCACACCCTAGGCTCGGGGATGAGCAGTTCTTC
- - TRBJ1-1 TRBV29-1 CSAGALLSNTEAFF TGCAGCGCAGGGGCCCTACTCAGCAACACTGAAGCTTTCTTT
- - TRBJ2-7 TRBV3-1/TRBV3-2 CASSHLLGAKYEQYF TGTGCCAGCAGCCACCTGTTGGGGGCTAAGTACGAGCAGTACTTC
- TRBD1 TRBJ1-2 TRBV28 CASRSGQGVSGYTF TGTGCCAGCAGATCGGGACAGGGGGTCTCTGGCTACACCTTC
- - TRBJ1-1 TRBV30 CAWSGGRKNTEAFF TGTGCCTGGAGTGGCGGACGGAAGAACACTGAAGCTTTCTTT
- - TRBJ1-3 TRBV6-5 CATRAGNTIYF TGTGCCACACGAGCTGGAAACACCATATATTTT
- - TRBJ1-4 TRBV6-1 CASSEARGGNEKLFF TGTGCCAGCAGTGAAGCGCGGGGGGGTAATGAAAAACTGTTTTTT
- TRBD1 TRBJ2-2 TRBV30 CAGQGVVGELFF TGTGCTGGGCAGGGGGTTGTCGGGGAGCTGTTTTTT
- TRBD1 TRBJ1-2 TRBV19 CASIPQGAYGYTF TGTGCCAGTATTCCTCAGGGGGCTTATGGCTACACCTTC
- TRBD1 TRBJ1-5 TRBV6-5 CASSQQGAGQPQHF TGTGCCAGCAGTCAACAGGGGGCTGGACAGCCCCAGCATTTT
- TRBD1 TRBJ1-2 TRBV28 CASSLSGGGYTF TGTGCCAGCAGTTTATCAGGGGGTGGCTACACCTTC
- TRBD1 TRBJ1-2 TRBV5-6 CASSWDRGGDYGYTF TGTGCCAGCAGCTGGGACAGGGGTGGGGACTATGGCTACACCTTC
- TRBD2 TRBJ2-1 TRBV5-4 CASSDPRLAGVWNEQFF TGTGCCAGCAGCGATCCGCGACTAGCGGGAGTCTGGAATGAGCAGTTCTTC
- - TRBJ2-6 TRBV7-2 CASSSSVGPGANVLTF TGTGCCAGCAGCTCCTCGGTAGGCCCTGGGGCCAACGTCCTGACTTTC
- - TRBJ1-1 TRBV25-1 CASRQKFNTEAFF TGTGCCAGCCGACAGAAATTCAACACTGAAGCTTTCTTT
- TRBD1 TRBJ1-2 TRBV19 CASSISQGAAYGYTF TGTGCCAGTAGTATATCCCAGGGGGCGGCCTATGGCTACACCTTC
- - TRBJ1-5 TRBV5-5 CASSEGSGAQQPQHF TGTGCCAGCAGCGAGGGATCCGGGGCACAGCAGCCCCAGCATTTT
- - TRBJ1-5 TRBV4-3 CASSQEQRGIGPQHF TGCGCCAGCAGCCAAGAGCAGAGGGGTATTGGGCCCCAGCATTTT
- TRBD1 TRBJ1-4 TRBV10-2 CASSESGQGGSEKLFF TGCGCCAGCAGTGAGTCGGGACAGGGAGGGAGTGAAAAACTGTTTTTT
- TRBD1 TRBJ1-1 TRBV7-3 CASSLGTANTEAFF TGTGCCAGCAGCTTAGGGACAGCGAACACTGAAGCTTTCTTT
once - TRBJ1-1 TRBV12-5 CASGLNGRTEAFF TGTGCTAGTGGACTAAACGGGCGAACTGAAGCTTTCTTT
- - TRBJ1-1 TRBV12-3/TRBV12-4 CASSPVRTEAFF TGTGCCAGCAGTCCCGTACGCACTGAAGCTTTCTTT
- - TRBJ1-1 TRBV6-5 CASQVRRGVTEAFF TGTGCCAGCCAAGTCAGGCGTGGTGTCACTGAAGCTTTCTTT
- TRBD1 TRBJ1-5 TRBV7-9 CASSRTGDGNQPQHF TGTGCCAGCAGCAGAACAGGGGACGGCAATCAGCCCCAGCATTTT
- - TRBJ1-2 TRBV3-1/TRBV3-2 CASSHSVPGNYGYTF TGTGCCAGCAGCCATAGCGTCCCAGGGAACTATGGCTACACCTTC
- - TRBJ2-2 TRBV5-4 CASSLWDTRNTGELFF TGTGCCAGCAGCTTGTGGGACACCCGAAACACCGGGGAGCTGTTTTTT
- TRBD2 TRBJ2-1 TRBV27 CASSLLAGSANEQFF TGTGCCAGCAGTTTACTAGCGGGATCCGCCAATGAGCAGTTCTTC
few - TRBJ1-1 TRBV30 CAWMQGPHTEAFF TGTGCCTGGATGCAGGGCCCGCACACTGAAGCTTTCTTT